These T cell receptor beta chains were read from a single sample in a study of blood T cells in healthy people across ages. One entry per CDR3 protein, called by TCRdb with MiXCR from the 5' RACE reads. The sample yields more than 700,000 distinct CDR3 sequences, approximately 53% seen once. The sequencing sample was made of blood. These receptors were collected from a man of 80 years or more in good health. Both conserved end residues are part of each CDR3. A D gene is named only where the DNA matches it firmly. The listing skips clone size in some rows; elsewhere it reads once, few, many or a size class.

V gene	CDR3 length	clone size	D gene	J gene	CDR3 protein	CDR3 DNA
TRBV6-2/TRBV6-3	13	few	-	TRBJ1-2	CASRGASSYGYTF	TGTGCCAGCAGAGGCGCCAGCTCCTATGGCTACACCTTC
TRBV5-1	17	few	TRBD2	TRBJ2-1	CASSPDPGLAGVSEQFF	TGCGCCAGCAGCCCCGATCCGGGACTAGCGGGAGTGTCTGAGCAGTTCTTC
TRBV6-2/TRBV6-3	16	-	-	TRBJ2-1	CASLERGGSGVREQFF	TGTGCCAGCCTCGAGCGGGGAGGGTCAGGGGTAAGAGAGCAGTTCTTC
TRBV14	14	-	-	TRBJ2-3	CASSQDHPVDTQYF	TGTGCCAGCAGCCAAGATCACCCAGTAGATACGCAGTATTTT
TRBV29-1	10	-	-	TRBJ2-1	CSAGYNEQFF	TGCAGCGCGGGTTACAATGAGCAGTTCTTC
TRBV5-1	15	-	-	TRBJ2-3	CASSLEALVTDTQYF	TGCGCCAGCAGCTTGGAGGCGCTTGTCACAGATACGCAGTATTTT
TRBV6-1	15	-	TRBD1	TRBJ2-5	CASSEEGTGPYKQYF	TGTGCCAGCAGTGAAGAGGGGACAGGGCCCTACAAGCAGTACTTC
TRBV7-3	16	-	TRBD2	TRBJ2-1	CASSPVRTSSYNEQFF	TGTGCCAGCAGCCCAGTTAGGACTAGCTCCTACAATGAGCAGTTCTTC
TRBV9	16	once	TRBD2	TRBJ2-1	CASSVNSGRTYNEQFF	TGTGCCAGCAGCGTAAATAGCGGGAGGACCTACAATGAGCAGTTCTTC
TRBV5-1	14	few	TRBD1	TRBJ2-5	CASSLSGQTETQYF	TGCGCCAGCAGCTTGTCGGGACAGACGGAGACCCAGTACTTC
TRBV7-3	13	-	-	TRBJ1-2	CASSLGHGYGYTF	TGTGCCAGCAGCTTAGGACATGGCTATGGCTACACCTTC
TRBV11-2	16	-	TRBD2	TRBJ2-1	CASSLGLAGLYNEQFF	TGTGCCAGCAGCTTGGGGCTAGCGGGACTCTACAATGAGCAGTTCTTC
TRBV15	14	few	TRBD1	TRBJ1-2	CATNPRQGNYGYTF	TGTGCCACCAACCCGCGACAGGGTAACTATGGCTACACCTTC
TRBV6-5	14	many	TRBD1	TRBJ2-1	CASSYSGDSAYQFF	TGTGCCAGCAGTTACTCGGGGGACAGTGCCTATCAGTTCTTC
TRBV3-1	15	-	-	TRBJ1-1	CASSQGWTVNTEAFF	TGTGCCAGCAGCCAGGGGTGGACAGTGAACACTGAAGCTTTCTTT
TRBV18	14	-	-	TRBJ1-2	CASSPTELNYGYTF	TGTGCCAGCTCACCAACGGAGCTTAACTATGGCTACACCTTC
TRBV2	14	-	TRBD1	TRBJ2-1	CASKTGGRNNEQFF	TGTGCCAGCAAGACAGGGGGTCGGAACAATGAGCAGTTCTTC
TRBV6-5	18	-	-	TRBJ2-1	CAGTYSSLRPSSYDEQFF	TGTGCCGGCACCTACTCCAGTTTACGGCCAAGCTCCTACGATGAGCAGTTCTTC
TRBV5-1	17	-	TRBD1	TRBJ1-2	CASGETGTAPLSYGYTF	TGCGCCAGCGGGGAGACCGGGACAGCCCCTCTTAGCTATGGCTACACCTTC
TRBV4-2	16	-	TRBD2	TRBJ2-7	CASSHLQGSGSREQYF	TGTGCCAGCAGCCACCTTCAGGGTAGCGGGAGCCGCGAGCAGTACTTC
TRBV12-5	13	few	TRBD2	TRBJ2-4	CARAILAGGPPYF	TGTGCTAGGGCCATCCTAGCGGGAGGGCCCCCGTACTTC
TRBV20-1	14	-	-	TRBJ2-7	CSASRGGESNEQYF	TGCAGTGCTAGTCGAGGGGGGGAGTCCAATGAGCAGTACTTC
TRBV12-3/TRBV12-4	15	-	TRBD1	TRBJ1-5	CASSLSGTGAQPQHF	TGTGCCAGCAGTCTATCCGGGACAGGGGCTCAGCCCCAGCATTTT
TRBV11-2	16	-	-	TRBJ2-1	CASSREKQVGGRQQFF	TGTGCCAGCAGTCGGGAGAAACAGGTGGGCGGGCGACAGCAGTTCTTC
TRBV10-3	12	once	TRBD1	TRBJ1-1	CAKGQGGTEAFF	TGTGCCAAGGGACAGGGTGGAACTGAAGCTTTCTTT
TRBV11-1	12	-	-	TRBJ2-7	CASSLSRNEQYF	TGTGCCAGCAGCTTAAGCAGGAACGAGCAGTACTTC
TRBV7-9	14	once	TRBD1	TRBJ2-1	CASSSGDRSNEQFF	TGTGCCAGCAGCTCAGGGGACAGGAGTAATGAGCAGTTCTTC
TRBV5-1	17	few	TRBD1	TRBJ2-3	CASRDGTGTGSTDTQYF	TGCGCCAGCAGGGACGGGACCGGGACAGGGAGCACAGATACGCAGTATTTT
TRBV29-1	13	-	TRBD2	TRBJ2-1	CSVGAGGGDEQFF	TGCAGCGTTGGTGCGGGAGGGGGCGATGAGCAGTTCTTC
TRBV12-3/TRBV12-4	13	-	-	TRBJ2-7	CASSVGPAYEQYF	TGTGCCAGCAGTGTTGGGCCCGCCTACGAGCAGTACTTC
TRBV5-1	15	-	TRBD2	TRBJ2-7	CASSQTLAGAYEQYF	TGCGCCAGCAGCCAAACCTTAGCGGGAGCCTACGAGCAGTACTTC
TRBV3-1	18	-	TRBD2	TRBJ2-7	CASSEGLAGAPPYNEQYF	TGTGCCAGCAGCGAGGGACTAGCGGGAGCCCCCCCCTACAATGAGCAGTACTTC
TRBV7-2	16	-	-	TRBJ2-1	CASSRQGGSLNNEQFF	TGTGCCAGCAGCAGACAGGGAGGGAGTTTGAACAATGAGCAGTTCTTC
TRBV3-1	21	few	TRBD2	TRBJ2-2	CASSRDRARLAGGPNTGELFF	TGTGCCAGCAGCCGGGACAGGGCCCGACTAGCGGGAGGCCCAAACACCGGGGAGCTGTTTTTT
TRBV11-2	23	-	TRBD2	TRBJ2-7	CASSATERDNPSPSGRAVYEQYF	TGTGCCAGCAGCGCCACTGAGAGGGACAATCCCTCGCCTAGCGGGAGGGCCGTCTACGAGCAGTACTTC
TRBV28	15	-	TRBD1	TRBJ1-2	CATTAGTANSYGYTF	TGTGCCACCACTGCCGGGACAGCCAATTCCTATGGCTACACCTTC
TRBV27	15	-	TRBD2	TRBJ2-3	CASSSPGLVWGYAYF	TGTGCCAGCAGTTCCCCTGGACTAGTATGGGGATACGCGTATTTT
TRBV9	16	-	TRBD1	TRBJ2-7	CASSVGGTGGRDEQYF	TGTGCCAGCAGCGTAGGTGGGACAGGGGGCCGAGATGAGCAGTACTTC
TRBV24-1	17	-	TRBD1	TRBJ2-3	CATSDFPGTGVTDTQYF	TGTGCCACCAGTGATTTCCCCGGGACAGGGGTCACAGATACGCAGTATTTT
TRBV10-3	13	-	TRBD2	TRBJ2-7	CAITQREGGEQYF	TGTGCCATTACCCAACGGGAGGGGGGCGAGCAGTACTTC
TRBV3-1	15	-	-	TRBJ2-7	CASSQVAGGGYEQYF	TGTGCCAGCAGCCAAGTAGCCGGGGGTGGCTACGAGCAGTACTTC
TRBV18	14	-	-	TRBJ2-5	CASSPPVEGETQYF	TGTGCCAGCTCACCGCCGGTGGAAGGAGAGACCCAGTACTTC
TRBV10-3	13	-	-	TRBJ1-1	CAISESLNTEAFF	TGTGCCATCAGTGAGTCATTGAACACTGAAGCTTTCTTT
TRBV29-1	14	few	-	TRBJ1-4	CSVGTGNVNEKLFF	TGCAGCGTCGGCACAGGGAACGTTAATGAAAAACTGTTTTTT